A selection of T cell receptor beta chains follows, all from one sample in a study of T cell responses to AZD1222 COVID-19 vaccine. Method: immunoSEQ multiplex PCR; TCRdb's copy keeps in-frame clones and lacks some. The data show approximately 96,000 clones, around 84% seen once. This sample comprised peripheral blood, obtained 28 days after the second AZD1222 dose. Receptor source: an adult who received the AZD1222 COVID-19 vaccine. Each CDR3 is given with its conserved first and last residue. The D gene is left open where the match is weak. For some rows the clone size is stated as once, few or many, or as a class when expanded; others skip it.

v_gene	abundance	j_gene	d_gene	CDR3nt	CDR3aa
TRBV28	.	TRBJ1-2	.	TGTGCCAGCAGTTTAGACGGGCTCTATGGCTACACCTTC	CASSLDGLYGYTF
TRBV18	.	TRBJ1-5	.	TGTGCCAGCTCACCACGAGACAGTAGCAATCAGCCCCAGCATTTT	CASSPRDSSNQPQHF
TRBV6-2/TRBV6-3	.	TRBJ2-7	TRBD1	TGTGCCAGCAGCCCAGCTGGGCAGGGGGTCTACGAGCAGTACTTC	CASSPAGQGVYEQYF
TRBV5-1	.	TRBJ2-5	.	TGCGCCAGCAGCCTGTCCTCCGGGCTCAACGACTGGGAGACCCAGTACTTC	CASSLSSGLNDWETQYF
TRBV19	once	TRBJ1-6	TRBD1	TGTGCCAGTCACCCCGGGGACAGACAAAATTCACCCCTCCACTTT	CASHPGDRQNSPLHF
TRBV4-1	.	TRBJ1-4	.	TGCGCCAGCAGCCAGCCGGCTCGGGAGGGGGAAAAACTGTTTTTT	CASSQPAREGEKLFF
TRBV15	once	TRBJ1-6	.	TGTGCCACCAGCAGACAGGGTAATTCACCCCTCCACTTT	CATSRQGNSPLHF
TRBV7-7	.	TRBJ1-3	TRBD1	TGTGCCAGCAGCTCCGGGACAGGGGCTGGAAACACCATATATTTT	CASSSGTGAGNTIYF
TRBV2	.	TRBJ2-1	.	TGTGCCAGCCGCGTTGGCGGGGAGGCTTACGAGCAGTTCTTC	CASRVGGEAYEQFF
TRBV3-1/TRBV3-2	.	TRBJ2-5	.	TGTGCCAGCAGCCCCCATGGGAGTTTCCAAGAGACCCAGTACTTC	CASSPHGSFQETQYF
TRBV27	once	TRBJ2-7	.	TGTGCCAGCAGTTCCAGGTTTGGGGAGCAGTACTTC	CASSSRFGEQYF
TRBV28	few	TRBJ2-7	TRBD1	TGTGCCAGCAGACTGACAGGGGCCTACGAGCAGTACTTC	CASRLTGAYEQYF
TRBV9	.	TRBJ2-2	.	TGTGCCAGCAGCGTAGGCGGGACCTACACCGGGGAGCTGTTTTTT	CASSVGGTYTGELFF
TRBV7-2	.	TRBJ2-1	TRBD2	TGTGCCAGCAGCCCCGGGGGGACGCACAATGAGCAGTTCTTC	CASSPGGTHNEQFF
TRBV3-1/TRBV3-2	few	TRBJ2-6	.	TGTGCCAGCAGTTCCAGGAGCTCTGGGGCCAACGTCCTGACTTTC	CASSSRSSGANVLTF
TRBV27	.	TRBJ2-3	TRBD1	TGTGCCAGCAGTCAAACCCCGACAGGGATCAGAGCAGATACGCAGTATTTT	CASSQTPTGIRADTQYF
TRBV19	.	TRBJ2-7	.	TGTGCCAGTAGTCTCGCCAGGGGGGGAACCTACGAGCAGTACTTC	CASSLARGGTYEQYF
TRBV7-2	.	TRBJ1-1	TRBD1	TGTGCCAGCAGCTTGGGACAGGGAGGCATCACTGAAGCTTTCTTT	CASSLGQGGITEAFF
TRBV4-1	few	TRBJ2-1	TRBD2	TGCGCCAGCAGCCGAGAGCGGGAGATAGGGGGCAATGAGCAGTTCTTC	CASSREREIGGNEQFF
TRBV6-5	.	TRBJ2-3	TRBD2	TGTGCCAGCAGTTATTGGGCGGGGGGGCGGCCGGATACGCAGTATTTT	CASSYWAGGRPDTQYF
TRBV10-2	.	TRBJ2-4	.	TGCGCCAGCAGGGGCTTGAGGGGGGCCAAAAACATTCAGTACTTC	CASRGLRGAKNIQYF
TRBV19	.	TRBJ2-3	.	TGTGCCAGTACCCGGACCCTCACAGATACGCAGTATTTT	CASTRTLTDTQYF
TRBV29-1	.	TRBJ2-7	.	TGCAGCGTTGCTCACGGCTACTACGAGCAGTACTTC	CSVAHGYYEQYF
TRBV3-1/TRBV3-2	few	TRBJ1-1	.	TGTGCCAGCAGCCAAGGGATAGGTCCCACTGAAGCTTTCTTT	CASSQGIGPTEAFF
TRBV7-2	.	TRBJ1-2	.	TGTGCCAGCAGCTTAGGGGGGCTATACTATGGCTACACCTTC	CASSLGGLYYGYTF
TRBV28	.	TRBJ2-7	.	TGTGCCAGCAGACGGACGCCAGGGTCCTACGAGCAGTACTTC	CASRRTPGSYEQYF
TRBV6-1	.	TRBJ2-7	.	TGTGCCAGCAGTGAAGCAGGTAGGAACGAGCAGTACTTC	CASSEAGRNEQYF
TRBV18	.	TRBJ1-2	.	TGTGCCAGCTCACGTCAGGGGTCCTATGGCTACACCTTC	CASSRQGSYGYTF
TRBV7-9	.	TRBJ2-1	TRBD2	TGTGCCAGCAGCTTAAGGTTACTAGCGGGAGCCTACAATGAGCAGTTCTTC	CASSLRLLAGAYNEQFF
TRBV28	once	TRBJ1-1	TRBD1	TGTGCCAGCAGTGTGCCGGGACAGGGGGTGATGGCTTTCTTT	CASSVPGQGVMAFF
TRBV5-1	.	TRBJ2-7	.	TGCGCCAGCAGCTTGAGTTCGGGCGTTGTGGAATCCTACGAGCAGTACTTC	CASSLSSGVVESYEQYF
TRBV19	.	TRBJ1-5	.	TGTGCCAGTAGTTTCTCGGGGGGGGTAGATCAGCCCCAGCATTTT	CASSFSGGVDQPQHF
TRBV7-2	.	TRBJ1-1	TRBD1	TGTGCCAGCAGCTTCAAAACAGGGGGTTTAGGGAACACTGAAGCTTTCTTT	CASSFKTGGLGNTEAFF
TRBV10-1	.	TRBJ1-6	.	TGCGCCAGCAGTGAAAACAGGCTAAGGACCCTCCACTTT	CASSENRLRTLHF
TRBV15	.	TRBJ2-7	.	TGTGCCACCAGCAGAGATAAGGGAGGCTACGAGCAGTACTTC	CATSRDKGGYEQYF
TRBV5-1	.	TRBJ2-3	TRBD2	TGCGCCAGCAGCTTGGGGCTAGCGGAGCGCACAGATACGCAGTATTTT	CASSLGLAERTDTQYF
TRBV10-1	.	TRBJ1-6	.	TGCGCCAGCAGTGAGGTGTTCGGAAATTCACCCCTCCACTTT	CASSEVFGNSPLHF
TRBV28	.	TRBJ1-2	.	TGTGCCAGCGCGCGTTCAGGAGCTTTAAACTATGGCTACACCTTC	CASARSGALNYGYTF
TRBV6-1	.	TRBJ1-4	.	TGTGCCAGCAGTGACATCCCTGGGGGGGAAAAACTGTTTTTT	CASSDIPGGEKLFF
TRBV5-1	.	TRBJ2-3	.	TGCGCCAGCAGCTTCTCGGGGAAATTGGGGGATACGCAGTATTTT	CASSFSGKLGDTQYF
TRBV20-1	.	TRBJ2-3	.	TGCAGTGCTAGGGCCTATACGCAGTATTTT	CSARAYTQYF
TRBV27	.	TRBJ2-5	.	TGTGCCAGCAGCCTTGCGGCAGGGTGGGAAGAGACCCAGTACTTC	CASSLAAGWEETQYF
TRBV7-9	.	TRBJ2-2	TRBD2	TGTGCCAGCAGCTTAGCTCTAGCGGGGCCGACCGGGGAGCTGTTTTTT	CASSLALAGPTGELFF
TRBV9	.	TRBJ2-3	TRBD2	TGTGCCAGCAGCCCCAGACTAGCGGGCACAGATACGCAGTATTTT	CASSPRLAGTDTQYF
TRBV7-8	.	TRBJ1-5	TRBD1	TGTGCCAGCAGCTTAGACGACAGGGACAATCAGCCCCAGCATTTT	CASSLDDRDNQPQHF
TRBV13	.	TRBJ2-7	.	TGTGCCAGCAGCTTATACGATCCGAGGGGCTACGAGCAGTACTTC	CASSLYDPRGYEQYF
TRBV4-2	.	TRBJ2-3	TRBD2	TGTGCCAGCAGCCAAGAGGGGGGACTAGCGGGGGCATACACGCAGTATTTT	CASSQEGGLAGAYTQYF
TRBV5-6	.	TRBJ1-1	TRBD1	TGTGCCAGCAGCTTGGATAGGACAGGGACCGAAGCTTTCTTT	CASSLDRTGTEAFF
TRBV18	.	TRBJ1-1	.	TGTGCCAGCTCATCAGGGGTGGGGAACACTGAAGCTTTCTTT	CASSSGVGNTEAFF
TRBV20-1	few	TRBJ1-1	.	TGCAGTGCGCCAGGGACGACTGAAGCTTTCTTT	CSAPGTTEAFF
TRBV3-1/TRBV3-2	.	TRBJ2-3	.	TGTGCCAGCAGCCCCGACACGAGTGAGGGTACGCAGTATTTT	CASSPDTSEGTQYF
TRBV11-2	.	TRBJ1-3	.	TGCGCTTCGGCCCTCTCTGGAAACACCATATATTTT	CASALSGNTIYF
TRBV9	.	TRBJ2-7	.	TGTGCCAGCAGCCCTACAGGTACCTCCTACGAGCAGTACTTC	CASSPTGTSYEQYF